Presented here are 26 T cell receptor beta chains from one specimen sequenced in a study of T cells after posttransplantation cyclophosphamide. Measured with immunoSEQ multiplex PCR; TCRdb has only the in-frame clones, and not every one. Recorded here are around 34,000 clones, none singletons. The specimen sequenced was PBMCs. The receptors shown here come from a woman aged 45-59 years in good health and a related stem cell transplant donor.

Many counts were recorded for this clone. The J gene is TRBJ1-1, the V gene TRBV29-1, with D tentatively TRBD1 (5 bases). The CDR3 is 12 residues long. V was trimmed by 6 bases and J by 6 bases, leaving 14 bases between them. CDR1 and CDR2 from the germline V gene are SQVTM and ANQGSEA. CDR3 amino acids: CSVGGVISEAFF. CDR3 coding DNA: TGCAGCGTCGGGGGGGTAATATCTGAAGCTTTCTTT.

This clone was observed many times. The chain carries TRBV5-1 and TRBJ2-2; 8 bases fit TRBD1. The J segment lost 5 bases and the V segment lost 4 bases, leaving 10 bases of the junction unmatched. This CDR3 spans 16 amino acids. CDR1 and CDR2 from the germline V gene are SGHRS and YFSETQ. The CDR3 sequence: CASSQNRTGLTGELFF. In nucleotides, the CDR3 is TGCGCCAGCAGCCAGAACAGGACAGGGTTGACCGGGGAGCTGTTTTTT.

The table lists this clone with many counts. The chain recombines TRBV27 with TRBJ1-4, with 10 nucleotides matching TRBD1. From germline, CDR1 is MNHEY and CDR2 SMNVEV (reference sequence). The CDR3 has 17 amino acids. The V segment lost 3 bases and the J segment 0 bases; nucleotides outside the gene matches: 4. CDR3 DNA: TGTGCCAGCAGTTTTCTGACAGGGGGCGCAACTAATGAAAAACTGTTTTTT. This translates into CASSFLTGGATNEKLFF. Full variable domain (outside the CDR3, taken from reference TRBV27 and TRBJ1-4): EAQVTQNPRYLITVTGKKLTVTCSQNMNHEYMSWYRQDPGLGLRQIYYSMNVEVTDKGDVPEGYKVSRKEKRNFPLILESPSPNQTSLYFCASSFLTGGATNEKLFFGSGTQLSVL.

The table lists this clone with many counts. The chain's CDR3 is CASSQGTAYEQYF. As DNA, the CDR3 is TGTGCCAGCAGCCAGGGTACCGCCTACGAGCAGTACTTC. The chain has TRBV12-3 or TRBV12-4 and TRBJ2-7, with D tentatively TRBD1 (5 bases). With 6 bases removed from V and 2 bases from J, the gap between germline ends came to 11 bases. The CDR3 consists of 13 residues.

This clone was seen ten or more times. CDR3 DNA: TGTGCCACCAGCAGAGACCGGGGACACCAGAACACTGAAGCTTTCTTT. As protein: CATSRDRGHQNTEAFF. The V call is TRBV15, the J call TRBJ1-1; TRBD1 is a possible D gene (6 bases). The V end lost 0 bases, the J end lost 1 base, and 12 bases lay between the germline ends. The CDR3 runs 16 residues. The germline V gene encodes CDR1 LNHNV and CDR2 YYDKDF (reference sequence).

As regards this clone: The junction departs from the called germline gene at one end, perhaps through a read error. J is TRBJ1-4 and V is TRBV30; weak D call: TRBD1 (5 bases). This CDR3 contains 15 residues. Germline-derived CDR1 and CDR2 are GTSNPN and SVGIG (reference sequence). For the CDR3, the DNA is TGTGCCTGGAGTGTACGGGGGGATTCTAATGAACAACTGTTTTTT. It codes for CAWSVRGDSNEQLFF.

This clone was picked up a small number of times. The CDR3, as DNA: TGTGCCAGCAGTTTATCGACTGGGTCCTGGAGCAATCAGCCCCAGCATTTT. This encodes CASSLSTGSWSNQPQHF. The J gene is TRBJ1-5, the V gene TRBV28; D is unclear. Germline lookup yields CDR1 MDHEN and CDR2 SYDVKM. CDR3 length equals 17 residues. V lost 1 base, J lost 1 base, and 14 bases lay in between.

This clone appeared many times. The CDR3 here is CASSQVSGSSYNEQFF. As DNA, the CDR3 is TGCGCCAGCAGCCAAGTTTCGGGGAGCTCCTACAATGAGCAGTTCTTC. The chain is built from TRBV4-1 and TRBJ2-1, with D perhaps matching TRBD2 (5 bases). This CDR3 is built from 16 residues. V gave up 1 base and J gave up 0 bases, with 10 bases separating them. The germline CDR1 and CDR2 sequences are MGHRA and YSYEKL.

This clone was seen many times. The V and J genes are TRBV7-3 and TRBJ1-1; TRBD1 matches 7 bases. V lost 6 bases, J lost 10 bases, and 14 bases stayed unmatched. CDR1 and CDR2 from the germline V gene are SGHTA and FQGTGA. The CDR3 has 14 residues. CDR3 loop: CASSRRGEGAPAFF. In nucleotides, the CDR3 is TGTGCCAGCAGTCGGAGAGGGGAGGGGGCACCAGCTTTCTTT. Full variable domain (rest looked up from reference TRBV7-3 and TRBJ1-1): GAGVSQTPSNKVTEKGKYVELRCDPISGHTALYWYRQSLGQGPEFLIYFQGTGAADDSGLPNDRFFAVRPEGSVSTLKIQRTERGDSAVYLCASSRRGEGAPAFFGQGTRLTVV.

This clone was counted ten times or more. V and J are TRBV2 and TRBJ2-7; 9 positions match TRBD1. The CDR3 contains 14 residues. The germline V gene has CDR1 SNHLY and CDR2 FYNNEI. With 8 bases clipped from V and 4 bases from J, the junction kept 9 bases outside the gene matches. In DNA, the CDR3 is TGTGCCAGCCGGGCCCGGGACAGGGATTACGAGCAGTACTTC. Its protein is CASRARDRDYEQYF.

This clone was detected many times. This chain connects TRBV28 to TRBJ1-2, with a weak D call TRBD1 (6 bases). This CDR3 is built from 14 residues. The germline V gene has CDR1 MDHEN and CDR2 SYDVKM. The V end was cut by 2 bases, the J end by 6 bases, with 13 bases between. The CDR3 spells CASSLVVPGDGYTF. In nucleotides, the CDR3 is TGTGCCAGCAGTTTAGTTGTCCCAGGGGATGGCTACACCTTC.

This clone was found many times. This sequence joins TRBV19 and TRBJ2-7, with TRBD2 matching 12 bases. The V gene's germline CDR1 is LNHDA and CDR2 SQIVND (reference sequence). This CDR3 contains 17 residues. The V segment lost 5 bases and the J segment 5 bases; nucleotides outside the gene matches: 13. The CDR3 region has the DNA TGTGCCAGTAGTCTCTGGACTAGCGGGGCAGGGGGGCACGAGCAGTACTTC. It is translated as CASSLWTSGAGGHEQYF. The full variable domain, with the rest looked up from reference TRBV19 and TRBJ2-7, is DGGITQSPKYLFRKEGQNVTLSCEQNLNHDAMYWYRQDPGQGLRLIYYSQIVNDFQKGDIAEGYSVSREKKESFPLTVTSAQKNPTAFYLCASSLWTSGAGGHEQYFGPGTRLTVT.

Many counts were recorded for this clone. The V gene is TRBV12-3 or TRBV12-4, the J gene TRBJ1-1, with D possibly matching TRBD1 (5 bases). The length of the CDR3 is 16 residues. Deletions cut 6 bases from V and 4 bases from J, with 21 bases between. Written as DNA, the CDR3 is TGTGCCAGCAGCCCAGATGGGACTCGGTCGGGCACTGAAGCTTTCTTT. Its translation: CASSPDGTRSGTEAFF.

This clone was detected only a few times. This chain connects TRBV4-2 to TRBJ2-1; 7 bases fit TRBD2. The CDR3 covers 16 residues. The germline gives CDR1 LGHNA, CDR2 YNFKEQ. The junction had 11 bases not matched to a gene; V was cut back by 4 bases and J by 5 bases. In DNA form, the CDR3 reads TGTGCCAGCAGCCCTGCAAGGGGAGGGAAGGACAATGAGCAGTTCTTC. It is translated as CASSPARGGKDNEQFF.

This clone was seen many times. This chain joins TRBV5-6 and TRBJ1-1, with D unclear. Germline lookup yields CDR1 SGHDT and CDR2 YYEEEE. The CDR3 totals 12 residues. The ends were cut back, 0 bases at V and 6 bases at J, with 6 bases in the middle. The CDR3 DNA reads TGTGCCAGCAGCTTGGTGCGTTCTGAAGCTTTCTTT. Encoded protein: CASSLVRSEAFF.

This clone was recorded many times. J is TRBJ2-1 and V is TRBV18; 9 nucleotides line up with TRBD2. V gave up 2 bases and J gave up 6 bases; unmatched junction bases: 11. There are 17 residues in the CDR3. Germline loops: CDR1 KGHSH, CDR2 LQKENI. This CDR3 reads CASSPGNAGGLGNEQFF. CDR3 DNA sequence: TGTGCCAGCTCACCAGGAAATGCGGGAGGGTTGGGCAATGAGCAGTTCTTC.

At least ten counts were recorded for this clone. The chain joins TRBV19 to TRBJ1-5; no definite D call. Per germline, CDR1 LNHDA and CDR2 SQIVND (reference sequence). The CDR3 is 14 residues long. Trimming removed 1 base at V and 3 bases at J, with 7 bases between. CDR3 region: CASSIGAPNQPQHF. CDR3 in DNA: TGTGCCAGTAGTATAGGGGCACCCAATCAGCCCCAGCATTTT.

This clone has a handful of counts. The chain employs TRBV28 and TRBJ2-1, with 11 bases identical to TRBD1. V lost 1 base, J lost 13 bases, and 9 bases stayed unmatched. This CDR3 has 15 amino acids. Germline CDR1 MDHEN, CDR2 SYDVKM. The CDR3 DNA reads TGTGCCAGCAGTTTATTGGCCGGGACAGGGGGATCCCAGTTCTTC. It is translated as CASSLLAGTGGSQFF.

This clone was seen ten or more times. V gene TRBV7-3 combines with J gene TRBJ2-2; unclear D gene. The CDR3 is 13 amino acids. The germline V gene has CDR1 SGHTA and CDR2 FQGTGA. V lost 4 bases and J lost 5, with 8 bases in between. In DNA, the CDR3 is TGTGCCAGCAGCTCGACAATTACCGGGGAGCTGTTTTTT. Its protein product is CASSSTITGELFF.

Ten or more counts support this clone. The chain recombines TRBV27 with TRBJ2-7; possible D gene TRBD1, 5 bases. From germline, CDR1 is MNHEY and CDR2 SMNVEV (reference sequence). Trimming took off 5 bases at V and 2 bases at J, with 16 bases between the two ends. The CDR3 has 15 amino acids. The CDR3 nucleotides read TGTGCCAGCAGTCCGGACACTTTGCCAACCTACGAGCAGTACTTC. This translates into CASSPDTLPTYEQYF.

V usage is TRBV15 and J usage is TRBJ2-1, with 8 bases lining up with TRBD1. The germline CDR1 and CDR2 sequences are LNHNV and YYDKDF (reference sequence). Germline trimming cut 7 bases from V and 9 bases from J; bases unmatched to any gene: 14. The CDR3 is made up of 15 amino acids. The CDR3 here is CATNLGQGPQGEQFF. CDR3 nucleotide sequence: TGTGCCACCAACTTAGGACAGGGCCCGCAGGGTGAGCAGTTCTTC.

This clone was picked up many times. This rearrangement joins TRBV2 to TRBJ1-5; D is unclear. Germline CDR1 SNHLY, CDR2 FYNNEI. Between the trimmed V and J ends, which lost 5 bases and 7 bases, there was a span of 9 bases. The CDR3 runs 12 residues. Here the CDR3 reads CASSPEGQPQHF. CDR3 coding DNA: TGTGCCAGCAGTCCAGAGGGCCAGCCCCAGCATTTT.

This clone was seen repeatedly, ten times or more. V gene TRBV14 combines with J gene TRBJ2-3; perhaps TRBD2 as D (6 bases). Trimming shortened V by 5 bases and J by 10 bases, and 13 bases separated the two germline ends. Looked up from germline, CDR1 is SGHDN and CDR2 is FVKESK. The CDR3 has 12 amino acids. Written as DNA, the CDR3 is TGTGCCAGCAGCATAGACCTAGCGTCGCAGTATTTT. Translation gives CASSIDLASQYF.

In its sample, this clone was seen many times. The chain uses TRBV28 and TRBJ2-7, with a possible D match to TRBD2 (5 bases). Trimming removed 5 bases from V and 1 base from J, with 15 bases in between. CDR1 and CDR2 (germline): MDHEN, SYDVKM. The CDR3 has 15 amino acids. CDR3 residues: CASSRRAGGSYEQYF. DNA of the CDR3: TGTGCCAGCAGTCGAAGGGCGGGTGGATCCTACGAGCAGTACTTC. Drawing the rest from reference TRBV28 and TRBJ2-7, the complete variable domain is DVKVTQSSRYLVKRTGEKVFLECVQDMDHENMFWYRQDPGLGLRLIYFSYDVKMKEKGDIPEGYSVSREKKERFSLILESASTNQTSMYLCASSRRAGGSYEQYFGPGTRLTVT.

At least ten counts were recorded for this clone. The chain carries TRBV5-1 and TRBJ2-1; a weak D match, TRBD1 (6 bases). Germline assignment: CDR1 SGHRS and CDR2 YFSETQ. The CDR3 contains 17 residues. V shed 4 bases and J shed 4 bases, with 21 bases lying between them. CDR3 region: CASSRTIGQLKYNEQFF. The CDR3 DNA reads TGCGCCAGCAGCCGTACAATAGGACAGTTGAAGTACAATGAGCAGTTCTTC.

This clone showed up many times. The V gene is TRBV4-1, the J gene TRBJ1-4; 9 bases are shared with TRBD1. The CDR3 contains 15 residues. Germline V gives CDR1 MGHRA, CDR2 YSYEKL. V lost 3 bases to trimming and J lost 5 bases; unmatched junction nucleotides: 4. The CDR3 coding sequence is TGCGCCAGCAGCCACGTGACAGGGGGAAATGAAAAACTGTTTTTT. It yields the protein CASSHVTGGNEKLFF.